This TCR beta chain was observed in a study of monozygotic twins with inflammatory bowel disease. Study outcomes and limitations: Compared with healthy twins, IBD patients shared fewer clonotypes with others, especially with disease activity. Individual T cell subtypes were not distinguishable. No detectable difference in repertoire similarity separated concordant from discordant twins, possibly as a result of limited power.

After re-calling the 5' RACE reads, TCRdb lists one entry per CDR3 protein, DNA absent. This sample's table reports around 450,000 distinct CDR3 sequences. Notes on this clonotype: No antigen is known for it.

CDR1 MNHEY and CDR2 SVGAGI come from the germline V gene. This CDR3 region has 12 residues. This TCR came from a human donor with ulcerative colitis or Crohn's disease, or a healthy co-twin of an affected twin (not recorded which). Sequenced material: blood. The V and J genes are TRBV6-5 and TRBJ1-2. The CDR3 reads CASSPTGSGYTF.